Sequencing of this TCR beta chain was carried out in a study of T cell responses to AZD1222 COVID-19 vaccine. Data came from immunoSEQ multiplex PCR; TCRdb stores just in-frame clones and leaves some out. The table records 180,000 or so clones, 88% of them present only once. As for this clone: What it binds is unknown.

CDR3 size: 15 residues. Germline V CDR1 and CDR2: LGHDT, YNNKEL (reference sequence). Trimming pared 1 base from V and 0 bases from J, leaving 6 bases between. General study results and limits: Females made up more of the donors, who were largely white British, and clonal diversity may have come out too low.

The receptor comes from an adult who received the AZD1222 COVID-19 vaccine. The specimen comprised peripheral blood, sampled 28 days after the second AZD1222 dose. V is TRBV3-1 (or the pseudogene TRBV3-2) and J is TRBJ1-4, with D unresolved. CDR3 sequence reads: CASSQAAATNEKLFF. In DNA, the CDR3 is TGTGCCAGCAGCCAAGCGGCGGCAACTAATGAAAAACTGTTTTTT.